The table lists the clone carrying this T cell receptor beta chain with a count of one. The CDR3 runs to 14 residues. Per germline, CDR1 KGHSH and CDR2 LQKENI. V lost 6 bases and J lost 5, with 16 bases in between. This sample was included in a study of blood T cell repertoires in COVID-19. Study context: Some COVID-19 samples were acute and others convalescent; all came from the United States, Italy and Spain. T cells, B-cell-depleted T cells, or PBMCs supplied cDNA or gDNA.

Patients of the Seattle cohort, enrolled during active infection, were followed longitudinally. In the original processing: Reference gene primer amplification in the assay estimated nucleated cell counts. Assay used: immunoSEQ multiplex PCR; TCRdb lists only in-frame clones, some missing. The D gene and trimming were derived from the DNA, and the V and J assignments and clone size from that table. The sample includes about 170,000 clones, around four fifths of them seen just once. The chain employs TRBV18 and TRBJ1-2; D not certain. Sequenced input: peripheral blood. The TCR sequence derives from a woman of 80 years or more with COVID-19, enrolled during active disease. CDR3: CASSEGEGRYGYTF. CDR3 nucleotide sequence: TGTGCCAGCTCGGAGGGAGAAGGGCGATATGGCTACACCTTC.